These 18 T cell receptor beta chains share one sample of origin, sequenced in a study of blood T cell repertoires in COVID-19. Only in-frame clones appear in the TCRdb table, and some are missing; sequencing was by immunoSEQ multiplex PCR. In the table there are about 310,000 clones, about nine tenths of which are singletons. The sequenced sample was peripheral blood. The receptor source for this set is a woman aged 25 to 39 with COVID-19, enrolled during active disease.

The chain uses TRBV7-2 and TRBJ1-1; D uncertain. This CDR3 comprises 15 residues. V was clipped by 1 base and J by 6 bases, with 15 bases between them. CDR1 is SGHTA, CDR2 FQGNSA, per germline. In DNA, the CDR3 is TGTGCCAGCAGCTTAGGTGGCAGCGCGACGCCTGAAGCTTTCTTT. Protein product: CASSLGGSATPEAFF. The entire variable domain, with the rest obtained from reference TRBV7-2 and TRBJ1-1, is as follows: GAGVSQSPSNKVTEKGKDVELRCDPISGHTALYWYRQSLGQGLEFLIYFQGNSAPDKSGLPSDRFSAERTGGSVSTLTIQRTQQEDSAVYLCASSLGGSATPEAFFGQGTRLTVV.

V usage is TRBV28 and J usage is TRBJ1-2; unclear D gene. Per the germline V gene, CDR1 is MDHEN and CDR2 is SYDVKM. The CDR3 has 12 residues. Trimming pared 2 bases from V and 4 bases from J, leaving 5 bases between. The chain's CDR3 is CASSLAVYGYTF. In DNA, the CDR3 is TGTGCCAGCAGTTTAGCAGTCTATGGCTACACCTTC.

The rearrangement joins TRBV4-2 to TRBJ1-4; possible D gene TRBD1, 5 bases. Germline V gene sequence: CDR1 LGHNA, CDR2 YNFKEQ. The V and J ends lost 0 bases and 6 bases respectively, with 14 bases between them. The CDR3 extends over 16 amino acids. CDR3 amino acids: CASSQDGGGFHEKLFF. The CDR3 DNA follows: TGTGCCAGCAGCCAAGATGGGGGAGGGTTCCATGAAAAACTGTTTTTT.

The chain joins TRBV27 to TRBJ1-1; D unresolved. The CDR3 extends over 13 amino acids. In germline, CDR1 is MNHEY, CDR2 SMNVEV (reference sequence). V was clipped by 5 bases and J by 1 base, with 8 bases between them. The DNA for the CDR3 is TGTGCCAGCAGTATACCGGGGAACACTGAAGCTTTCTTT. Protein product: CASSIPGNTEAFF.

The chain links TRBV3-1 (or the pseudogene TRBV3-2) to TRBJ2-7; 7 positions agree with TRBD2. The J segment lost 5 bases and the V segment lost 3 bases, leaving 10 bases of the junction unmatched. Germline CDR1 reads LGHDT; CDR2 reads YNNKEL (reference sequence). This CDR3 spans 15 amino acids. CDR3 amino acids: CASSQPGRERDEQYF. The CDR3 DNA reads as TGTGCCAGCAGCCAGCCTGGGCGGGAGCGCGACGAGCAGTACTTC.

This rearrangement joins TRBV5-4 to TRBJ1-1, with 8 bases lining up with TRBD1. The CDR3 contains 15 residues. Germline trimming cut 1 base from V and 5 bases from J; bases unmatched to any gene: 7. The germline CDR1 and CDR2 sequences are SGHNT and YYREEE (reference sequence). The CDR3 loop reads CASSLPDRVETEAFF. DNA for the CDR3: TGTGCCAGCAGCTTGCCGGACAGGGTGGAGACTGAAGCTTTCTTT.

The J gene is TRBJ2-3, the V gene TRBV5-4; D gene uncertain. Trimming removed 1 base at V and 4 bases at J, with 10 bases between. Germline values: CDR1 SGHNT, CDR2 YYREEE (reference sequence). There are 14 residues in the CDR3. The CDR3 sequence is CASSLTGGADTQYF. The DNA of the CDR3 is TGTGCCAGCAGCTTGACGGGTGGCGCAGATACGCAGTATTTT.

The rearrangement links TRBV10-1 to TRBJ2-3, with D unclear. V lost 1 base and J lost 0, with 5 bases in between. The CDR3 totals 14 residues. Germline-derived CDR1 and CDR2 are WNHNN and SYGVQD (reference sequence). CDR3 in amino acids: CASSELASTDTQYF. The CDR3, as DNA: TGCGCCAGCAGTGAGTTGGCTAGCACAGATACGCAGTATTTT.

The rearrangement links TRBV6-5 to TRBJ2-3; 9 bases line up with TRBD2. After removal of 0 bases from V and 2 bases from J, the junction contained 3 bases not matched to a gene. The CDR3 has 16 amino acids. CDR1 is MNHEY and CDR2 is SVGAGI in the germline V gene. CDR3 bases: TGTGCCAGCAGTTACTCGCTAGCGGGGCTCACAGATACGCAGTATTTT. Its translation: CASSYSLAGLTDTQYF.

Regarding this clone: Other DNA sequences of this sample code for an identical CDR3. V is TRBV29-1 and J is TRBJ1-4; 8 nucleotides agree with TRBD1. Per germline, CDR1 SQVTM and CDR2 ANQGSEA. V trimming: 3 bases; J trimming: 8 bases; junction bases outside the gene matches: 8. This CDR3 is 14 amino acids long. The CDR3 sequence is CSVDPGQGGEKLFF. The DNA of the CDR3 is TGCAGCGTTGACCCCGGACAGGGAGGCGAAAAACTGTTTTTT.

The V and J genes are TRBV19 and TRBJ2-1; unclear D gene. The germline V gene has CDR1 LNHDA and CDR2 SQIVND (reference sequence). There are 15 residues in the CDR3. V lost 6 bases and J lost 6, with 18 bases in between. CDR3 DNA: TGTGCCAGTAGCGAGCCGGGTCGACTCCGCAATGAGCAGTTCTTC. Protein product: CASSEPGRLRNEQFF.

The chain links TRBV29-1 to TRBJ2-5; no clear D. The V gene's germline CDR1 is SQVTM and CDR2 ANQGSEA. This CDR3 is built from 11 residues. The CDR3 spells CNFLFEETQYF. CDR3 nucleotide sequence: TGCAACTTCCTCTTCGAAGAGACCCAGTACTTC.

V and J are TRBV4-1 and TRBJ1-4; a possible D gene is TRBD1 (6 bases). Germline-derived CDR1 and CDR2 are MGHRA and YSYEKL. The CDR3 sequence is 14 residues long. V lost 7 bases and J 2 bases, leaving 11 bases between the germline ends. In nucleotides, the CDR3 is TGCGCCAGCAAGAAGACAGGTACTAATGAAAAACTGTTTTTT. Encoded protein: CASKKTGTNEKLFF.

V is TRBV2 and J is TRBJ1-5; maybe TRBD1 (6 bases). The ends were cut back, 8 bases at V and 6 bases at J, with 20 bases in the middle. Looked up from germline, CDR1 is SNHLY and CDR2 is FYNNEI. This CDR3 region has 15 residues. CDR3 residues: CASAGEFRSGQPQHF. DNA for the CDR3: TGTGCCAGCGCAGGGGAATTCAGGTCGGGTCAGCCCCAGCATTTT.

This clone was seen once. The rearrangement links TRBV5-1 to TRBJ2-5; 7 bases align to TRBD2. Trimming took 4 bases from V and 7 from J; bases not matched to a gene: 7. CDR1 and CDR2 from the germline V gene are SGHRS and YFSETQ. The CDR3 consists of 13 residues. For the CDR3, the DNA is TGCGCCAGCAGCCCCACTAGCGATGGGACCCAGTACTTC. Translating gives CASSPTSDGTQYF.

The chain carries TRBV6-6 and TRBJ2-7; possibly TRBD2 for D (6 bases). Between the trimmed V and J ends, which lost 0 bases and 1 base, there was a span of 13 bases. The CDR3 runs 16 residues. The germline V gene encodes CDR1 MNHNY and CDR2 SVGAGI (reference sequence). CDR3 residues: CASSYSTSGRSYEQYF. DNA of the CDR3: TGTGCCAGCAGTTACTCGACTTCGGGGAGGTCCTACGAGCAGTACTTC.

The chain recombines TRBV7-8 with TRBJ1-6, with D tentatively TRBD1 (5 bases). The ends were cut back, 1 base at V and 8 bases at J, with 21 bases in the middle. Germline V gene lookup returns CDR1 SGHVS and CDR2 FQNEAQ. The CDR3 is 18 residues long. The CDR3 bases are TGTGCCAGCAGCTTAGAGGGAGGAGGGGCCCCCAGGTATTCACCCCTCCACTTT. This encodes CASSLEGGGAPRYSPLHF.

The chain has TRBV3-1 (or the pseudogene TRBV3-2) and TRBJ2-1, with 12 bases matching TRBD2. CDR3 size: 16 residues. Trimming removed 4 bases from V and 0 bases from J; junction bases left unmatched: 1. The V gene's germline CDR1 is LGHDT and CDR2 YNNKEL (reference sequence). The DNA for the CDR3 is TGTGCCAGCAGCCGACTAGCGGGAGTCTCCTACAATGAGCAGTTCTTC. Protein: CASSRLAGVSYNEQFF.